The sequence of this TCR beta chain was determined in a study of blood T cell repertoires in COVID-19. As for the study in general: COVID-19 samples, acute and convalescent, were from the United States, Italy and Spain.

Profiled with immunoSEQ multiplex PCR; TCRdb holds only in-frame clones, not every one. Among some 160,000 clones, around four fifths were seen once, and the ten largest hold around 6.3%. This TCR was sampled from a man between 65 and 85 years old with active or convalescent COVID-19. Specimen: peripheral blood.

The CDR3 is CASSLLAGGEDGYTF. The CDR3 coding sequence is TGTGCCAGCAGCTTGTTGGCGGGGGGGGAGGATGGCTACACCTTC. J is TRBJ1-2 and V is TRBV5-8, with D possibly matching TRBD1 (5 bases). The V end was cut by 1 base, the J end by 6 bases, with 16 bases between. CDR3 length equals 15 residues. Germline values: CDR1 SGHTS, CDR2 YDEGEE.